This TCR beta chain was captured in a study of metastatic and nonmetastatic thyroid tumors (dated by TCRdb to about 2020). About the full investigation: Repertoires from peripheral blood and from tumor or nodule tissue samples of malignant and benign thyroid patients were compared.

No treatment had been received by any patient before thyroid surgery. Using T-cell receptor beta sequencing, the study looked back at clinical samples from patients collected from about 2011 to 2018. The full study reports these points: In both blood and tumor samples, malignant tumors were reported to have significantly higher TCR beta diversity than benign nodules.

The CDR3 runs 12 amino acids, cysteine and phenylalanine included. Solely the CDR3 DNA is kept, with 36 bases framed from the first base. CDR1 MDHEN and CDR2 SYDVKM were looked up in the germline V gene. Relative to germline, V is 8 bases shorter and J is 9 bases shorter, with 11 bases between their ends. Turning to this clone: This clone's antigen is unknown. Base qualities are not provided; no much larger clone lies one nucleotide away.

The library was produced with PCR. Sequencing relied on an Illumina HiSeq 4000. High-throughput sequencing was used to profile the TCR beta-chain CDR3 region of each patient. As for the authors' bioinformatics: CDR3 differences across clinicopathological groups were used to build a classifier for discriminating distant-metastatic papillary thyroid cancer patients. The Shannon index was used to assess repertoire diversity, and the Morisita-Horn index was used to assess tumor-blood repertoire similarity. Using fastp trimming at Q25 and MiXCR clonotype assembly, TCRdb reanalyzed the public sequencing data and kept in-frame beta chains. Here the V and J calls rest on TCRdb's processing, not on the authors' analysis. This sample is represented by about 69,000 clones; approximately 15% of them were singletons. The ten most abundant clones make up more than 6.5% of the sample.

Sequencing was done on a sample of blood. Recombination joined TRBV28 with TRBJ1-6; the D gene identity is not certain. The receptor was isolated from a male donor with papillary thyroid cancer or a benign thyroid nodule (not recorded which). Some clones in this sample may be carry-over from other donors' samples. The DNA sequence is TGTGCCAGCGTCGCCACTATTTCACCCCTCCACTTT. Protein translation: CASVATISPLHF.